This T cell receptor (beta chain) derives from a study of cytomegalovirus exposure and HLA in healthy donors listed by TCRdb under 2017. Regarding the complete study: In an earlier analysis of around 540 of the donors, under 300 Gb of sequence data and roughly 100 million unique TCR beta sequences from 180 million or so T cells were reported. An early release that covered about 600 HLA-typed donors contained 250 to 350 gigabases of sequencing data and 70 million to 100 million unique TCR sequences. Among the roughly 390 genotyped donors, around 81% belonged to the genetic ancestry cluster associated with self-reported Caucasian donors. The aim of the study was to test whether cataloging public T cell receptors could identify signatures of past pathogen exposure. The study profiled the T cell repertoires of hundreds of subjects by immunosequencing and related them to cytomegalovirus serostatus. In addition to the first cohort of roughly 670 subjects, a separate validation cohort of approximately 130 different subjects was used. To predict cytomegalovirus infection status, the study brought together high-throughput TCR immunosequencing, statistical association of individual TCRs with disease status, and machine learning. A later analysis re-analyzed previously published TCR beta repertoires from 666 donors and added high-resolution HLA genotyping to study TCR occurrence patterns. Rather than using new phenotypic data, the later analysis identified candidate immune exposures from TCR beta sequences and from how often those sequences occurred across donors. An earlier analysis of around 580 of the donors used high-throughput TCR beta sequencing to judge whether each TCR beta V gene segment behaved as functional or pseudogenic. Donor age, sex, ethnicity and CMV serostatus were compiled alongside the repertoire data. A later genetic analysis took genome-wide SNP genotypes for about three fifths of the 666 donors and used that subset as a discovery cohort. Every repertoire in the discovery cohort had been generated on one and the same sequencing platform. HLA typing included class I and class II loci at four-digit resolution. Typing coverage varied by locus: about 620-630 donors for A, B, C, DRB1 and DQB1; around 560 for DQA1; more than 600 for DPA1; around 450 for DPB1. Roughly five DR-DQ haplotypes were treated as single units for association and clustering because of strong linkage in the cohort. On average, around 240,000 unique TCR beta nucleotide sequences were sequenced per donor among fewer than 500 genotyped donors of the cohort, with roughly 18% of those sequences being non-productive.

Receptors were amplified or captured by the immunoSEQ multiplex PCR assay. A mixture of 60 forward primers for TCR Vbeta segments and 13 reverse primers for TCR Jbeta segments was used in the multiplex PCR. A multiplex PCR assay on genomic DNA amplified the CDR3 region of rearranged TCR beta genes. On the Illumina HiSeq System, the amplified TCR beta libraries were sequenced as 87-base-pair reads. The study's own analysis went as follows. In a later analysis, some 80 million unique TCR beta chains were counted across the roughly 670 repertoires, and roughly 11 million of these chains were shared by at least two donors. A nearest-neighbor algorithm error-corrected the raw reads and collapsed the reads into unique sequences, merging closely related sequences to remove PCR and sequencing errors. To assign V, D and J gene segments, CDR3 sequences were aligned to IMGT reference sequences. For a sequence to be retained, a match of at least six nucleotides to both a V gene segment and a J gene segment was required. Rearrangements were called productive when the CDR3 lacked stop codons and stayed in frame with V and J; all others were non-productive. CDR3 was defined according to IMGT convention as the region running from the second conserved V-encoded cysteine to the conserved J-encoded phenylalanine. In an earlier analysis of more than 550 of the donors, sequences lacking an unambiguous match to a single V gene segment were excluded. In an earlier analysis of approximately 590 of the donors, V segments were called functional above 56.7% productive rearrangements and were called segregating when the between-donor standard deviation exceeded 5%. A statistical classification framework was built to diagnose cytomegalovirus status from the catalog of TCR beta chain sequences. A later analysis assigned V and J genes by comparing TCR nucleotide sequences with IMGT/GENE-DB human TR gene sequences. In a later analysis, CDR3 sequences and most-parsimonious VDJ recombination scenarios were assigned using the TCRdist pipeline. In a later analysis, each TCR beta chain was defined by its CDR3 amino acid sequence together with its V-gene family, and reads lacking a unique V-gene family were excluded. In a later analysis, fewer than 650 highly shared, low-generation-probability nucleotide sequences were removed to address suspected cross-contamination and a sequencing artifact. For each public chain, a later analysis derived a clonal expansion index from normalized ranks of inferred template counts within each repertoire. In a later analysis, generation probabilities were computed with a VDJ recombination model fitted to out-of-frame rearrangements, and the resulting probabilities were checked against IGoR. Hypergeometric tests were used in a later analysis to score TCR-TCR, TCR-HLA and TCR-CMV co-occurrence, with a repertoire-size bias correction applied to the TCR pairs. A later analysis estimated false discovery rates by permuting HLA or CMV assignments 20 times. In a later analysis, co-occurring TCRs were grouped using DBSCAN, and TCRdist sequence similarity was added for clustering within HLA-allele-positive subsets. Repertoires with fewer than 30,000 or more than 120,000 public chains, plus five repertoires with anomalous nucleotide sharing, were excluded from co-occurrence clustering. Sourced from immuneACCESS, this table was stored by TCRdb with only in-frame sequences that have V and J called. A share of the clones is absent; for the studies checked, an unresolved V gene accounts for under half, and the remainder has no known explanation. V, J and clone size were drawn from that table, and D and trimming were deduced from the DNA. The sample yields 89,000 or so clones; 75% to 85% were counted once. Of the sample, around 9.9% is held by the ten largest clones.

For CDR1 and CDR2, the germline V gene lists SGHRS and YFSETQ. Compared with germline, V lacks 5 bases and J lacks 0 bases; bases without a gene match: 4. The CDR3 numbers 15 residues from cysteine through phenylalanine. The kept DNA is CDR3 alone, 45 bases in frame from the first base. Points the paper makes about the study in general: Presence/absence analyses assumed roughly uniform sequencing depth across donors, an assumption that may not hold. According to a later analysis, TCR association rates differed among HLA loci, with DRB1 alleles showing the most associated TCRs and HLA-C alleles showing the fewest. Immune exposure information for the cohort was limited to CMV serostatus. Three of the identified cytomegalovirus-associated TCR beta chains were confirmed in vitro to be specific for cytomegalovirus antigens. A further reported finding was that TCR beta sequences accurately predicted the HLA-A and HLA-B alleles for most subjects in the first cohort. An association between a missense DCLRE1C variant and V-gene and J-gene trimming of TCR beta chains was found in a later genetic analysis and replicated in an independent cohort. While some public TCRs were present in many individuals, most TCR sequences turned up only very rarely across donors. Compared with equally common non-associated chains, HLA-associated TCR beta chains in a later analysis were more clonally expanded and had lower generation probabilities. An earlier analysis of some 590 of the donors showed that most TCR beta V segments appeared in productive rearrangements either about 90% or about 30% of the time, which broadly matched IMGT annotations. Cytomegalovirus status was reported to be diagnosed by the classifier with high specificity and sensitivity in both the original and validation cohorts. A total of 164 TCR beta chains were listed by the study as associated with cytomegalovirus. It was suggested by the authors that the approach could potentially be generalized to other disease states and immunological phenotypes. In a later analysis, most CMV-associated TCR beta chains were found to appear HLA-restricted, with HLA associations seemingly driven largely by CMV exposure. According to a later analysis, parvovirus B19, influenza, CMV and Epstein-Barr virus appeared linked to several top co-occurrence clusters. Linkage disequilibrium might explain the correlated functional status among segregating V segments, but an unknown experimental factor could not be excluded. A cluster of highly shared sequence variants was judged likely to be a technical artifact of the sequencing pipeline. A later genetic analysis reported fewer N-insertions in productive TCRs among donors in an Asian-associated ancestry cluster than the 666-donor mean. The earlier analysis of 587 of the donors excluded 15 to 20 rarely observed V segments, including chromosome 9 orphons, because counts were too low. Some IMGT-functional V segments, including TRBV6-2 and TRBV6-3, could not be told apart with the 87-base-pair reads, so those segments were excluded. When HLA alleles, especially DR and DQ, strongly co-occurred, TCR associations were difficult to assign to individual alleles. Because HLA typing was unavailable for some donors at each locus, only the typed subset was used in association tests. This cohort had only TCR beta chains sequenced, and the lack of alpha or paired-chain data limited which features could be detected. Specific HLA alleles were associated with around 18,000 TCR beta sequences at a false discovery rate of 0.05 in a later analysis.

Remarks on this clone: Its antigen remains unidentified. The sample holds no much larger clone one base away, and base qualities are not on file.

The cohort was made up of approximately 670 healthy bone marrow donors. Cohort members were all nominally healthy when sampled, although unrecorded immune exposures were likely present. The donor tested CMV seropositive, placing the donor among the 289 seropositive members of the cohort. Each donor provided a peripheral blood sample, and peripheral blood mononuclear cells were used for TCR beta sequencing. The Qiagen DNeasy Blood Extraction Kit was used to extract genomic DNA from the blood cell samples. The chain was built from TRBV5-1 and TRBJ2-2; 7 bases in between match TRBD1. This TCR came from a man in his late teens or twenties in good health and CMV-seropositive. Sequencing was performed on PBMCs. Here the CDR3 is given as CASSLGTANTGELFF. Here is the DNA: TGCGCCAGCAGTTTAGGGACAGCGAACACCGGGGAGCTGTTTTTT.